Following are 10 T cell receptor beta chains from one sample sequenced in a study of blood T cell repertoires in COVID-19. Clones were read by immunoSEQ multiplex PCR, and TCRdb kept only the in-frame ones, dropping some. The table includes around 200,000 clones, 85% to 90% detected once. The sequencing sample was made of peripheral blood. The receptors derive from an elderly man with acute or convalescent COVID-19.

The chain is built from TRBV19 and TRBJ1-5; D might be TRBD1 (5 bases). Trimming cost V 3 bases and J 1 base, with 13 bases left between them. Germline CDR1 reads LNHDA; CDR2 reads SQIVND (reference sequence). This CDR3 is built from 16 residues. The CDR3 nucleotides read TGTGCCAGTAGTATTAAAGGGGTAGTAAGCAATCAGCCCCAGCATTTT. Its translation: CASSIKGVVSNQPQHF.

The V gene is TRBV11-3, the J gene TRBJ1-1; 11 nucleotides line up with TRBD1. In germline, CDR1 is SGHNT, CDR2 YENEEA. This CDR3 is built from 14 residues. V lost 5 bases and J lost 3; bases outside the gene matches: 2. The CDR3 loop is CASSKGQGDTEAFF. The CDR3 DNA sequence: TGTGCCAGCAGCAAGGGACAGGGGGACACTGAAGCTTTCTTT.

V is TRBV28 and J is TRBJ1-2; tentative D call: TRBD1 (5 bases). Trimming took off 4 bases at V and 7 bases at J, with 16 bases between the two ends. This CDR3 has 14 amino acids. Germline values: CDR1 MDHEN, CDR2 SYDVKM. The CDR3 DNA reads TGTGCCAGCAGTTGGGACTTCGAGACCAGTGGCTACACCTTC. Encoded protein: CASSWDFETSGYTF.

V gene TRBV11-3 combines with J gene TRBJ2-3, with D possibly being TRBD1 (5 bases). The CDR3 spans 14 residues. The ends were cut back, 5 bases at V and 3 bases at J, with 12 bases in the middle. CDR1 is SGHNT, CDR2 YENEEA, per germline. This CDR3 is CASSMGPNTDTQYF. The CDR3 DNA sequence: TGTGCCAGCAGCATGGGGCCGAATACAGATACGCAGTATTTT.

This chain links TRBV7-2 with TRBJ2-1; the match to TRBD2 covers 7 bases. CDR3 size: 13 residues. From germline, CDR1 is SGHTA and CDR2 FQGNSA. The trim removed 5 bases at V and 7 bases at J, leaving 5 bases unmatched. In nucleotides, the CDR3 is TGTGCCAGCAGCCTTGGGACTACTAATGAGCAGTTCTTC. It is translated as CASSLGTTNEQFF.

The V and J genes are TRBV4-3 and TRBJ1-4; perhaps TRBD1 as D (6 bases). Per germline, CDR1 LGHNA and CDR2 YSLEER. V was cut by 1 base and J by 8 bases, with 20 bases left in between. The CDR3 covers 17 residues. The CDR3 DNA reads as TGCGCCAGCAGCCAAGTTCACAGGGAGGGGGGGACGGAAAAACTGTTTTTT. This codes for CASSQVHREGGTEKLFF.

CDR3 in DNA: TGTGCCAGCAGCTTATTTTTTCAGGGGGCGGACAATCAGCCCCAGCATTTT. Residues: CASSLFFQGADNQPQHF. The chain uses TRBV7-8 and TRBJ1-5, with 8 bases that match TRBD1. The V segment lost 2 bases and the J segment 3 bases; nucleotides outside the gene matches: 9. In germline, CDR1 is SGHVS, CDR2 FQNEAQ. This CDR3 region has 17 residues.

This chain joins TRBV24-1 and TRBJ1-5; 8 bases are a match to TRBD1. The CDR3 totals 16 residues. The germline V gene encodes CDR1 KGHDR and CDR2 SFDVKD. V lost 5 bases to trimming and J lost 4 bases; unmatched junction nucleotides: 9. In nucleotides, the CDR3 is TGTGCCACCAGTGCCAACGGACAGGGACCTAATCAGCCCCAGCATTTT. This encodes CATSANGQGPNQPQHF.

The chain joins TRBV5-8 to TRBJ2-5; TRBD1 might be the D (6 bases). V was shortened by 0 bases and J by 5 bases, with 11 bases between the two germline ends. The CDR3 consists of 14 residues. Per the germline V gene, CDR1 is SGHTS and CDR2 is YDEGEE. The CDR3: CASSLETGAETQYF. The CDR3 DNA sequence: TGTGCCAGCAGCTTGGAGACAGGCGCGGAGACCCAGTACTTC.

The rearrangement links TRBV23-1 to TRBJ2-7; 10 bases are shared with TRBD2. TRBV23-1 qualifies as an ORF whose function is uncertain. J was trimmed by 4 bases and V by 4 bases; bases with no gene match: 7. This CDR3 is 15 amino acids long. CDR3 bases: TGCGCCAGCAGTCGCCTAGCGGGAGTAATGTACGAGCAGTACGTC. Amino acids: CASSRLAGVMYEQYV.